This is a list of T cell receptor beta chains from one sample in a study of post-analysis software for immune sequencing data. TCRdb called the PCR reads again in MiXCR, with one record for every CDR3 protein. The sample lists fewer than 900,000 distinct CDR3 sequences; 40% to 55% were seen once. Sequencing was performed on blood. The receptors originated from a girl between 10 and 17 years old with multiple sclerosis. The CDR3 runs from the conserved cysteine through the conserved F or W. The D gene is left open where the match is weak. The size field is filled for only some rows; it gives once, few, many or a size class.

TRBV29-1	TRBJ2-1	.	.	CSVGLLGEQFF	TGCAGCGTTGGACTCCTAGGTGAGCAGTTCTTC
TRBV20-1	TRBJ2-3	TRBD2	few	CSALSGSLATDTQYF	TGCAGTGCTTTAAGCGGGAGCTTGGCCACAGATACGCAGTATTTT
TRBV7-8	TRBJ2-7	.	.	CASSPRRLRAYEQYF	TGTGCCAGCAGCCCCCGCCGACTAAGGGCCTACGAGCAGTACTTC
TRBV12-3/TRBV12-4	TRBJ2-7	TRBD1	.	CASSPRLGTAYEQYF	TGTGCCAGCAGTCCGAGGCTAGGGACAGCCTACGAGCAGTACTTC
TRBV20-1	TRBJ2-3	.	.	CSANRHPGTPDTQYF	TGCAGTGCTAATCGCCACCCGGGGACTCCAGATACGCAGTATTTT
TRBV7-6	TRBJ2-5	TRBD1	.	CASSHGQGTQYF	TGTGCCAGCAGCCACGGACAGGGGACCCAGTACTTC
TRBV7-9	TRBJ2-4	TRBD1	.	CASNRAGTGPKNIQYF	TGTGCCAGCAACCGCGCCGGGACAGGGCCGAAAAACATTCAGTACTTC
TRBV27	TRBJ2-6	TRBD1	few	CASSPGGQGRSGANVLTF	TGTGCCAGCAGCCCCGGTGGACAGGGGAGGTCTGGGGCCAACGTCCTGACTTTC
TRBV6-5	TRBJ2-2	.	.	CASRGRTNTGELFF	TGTGCCAGCAGGGGACGGACGAACACCGGGGAGCTGTTTTTT
TRBV12-3/TRBV12-4	TRBJ2-1	.	.	CASSFTEGPYNEQFF	TGTGCCAGCAGTTTCACGGAAGGGCCCTACAATGAGCAGTTCTTC
TRBV28	TRBJ2-7	.	.	CASSLGWRLSYEQYF	TGTGCCAGCAGTTTAGGTTGGCGTCTCTCCTACGAGCAGTACTTC
TRBV20-1	TRBJ1-1	.	.	CSARVLGGTEAFF	TGCAGTGCTAGAGTGCTGGGCGGGACTGAAGCTTTCTTT
TRBV27	TRBJ2-3	.	.	CASSFSDYAAQYF	TGTGCCAGCAGTTTTTCTGACTACGCTGCGCAGTATTTT
TRBV18	TRBJ2-5	.	few	CASSPPKTQYF	TGTGCCAGCTCACCACCAAAGACCCAGTACTTC
TRBV27	TRBJ2-7	.	few	CASSVTRRFVEQYF	TGTGCCAGCTCCGTAACCCGACGCTTTGTCGAGCAGTACTTC
TRBV13	TRBJ2-1	TRBD2	.	CASRLASGIYNEQFF	TGTGCCAGCCGCCTGGCTAGCGGGATTTACAATGAGCAGTTCTTC
TRBV29-1	TRBJ1-2	.	.	CSVEGTENNYGYTF	TGCAGCGTTGAAGGGACGGAGAATAACTATGGCTACACCTTC
TRBV7-2	TRBJ2-7	.	.	CASSLPYPSDSEQYF	TGTGCCAGCAGCTTACCCTATCCTTCGGACAGCGAGCAGTACTTC
TRBV7-9	TRBJ2-5	.	.	CASSLGGKEQYF	TGTGCCAGCAGCTTAGGCGGCAAGGAGCAGTACTTC
TRBV5-1	TRBJ2-7	.	.	CASSLGDIPSYEQYF	TGCGCCAGCAGCTTGGGAGACATCCCCTCCTACGAGCAGTACTTC
TRBV20-1	TRBJ2-5	.	few	CSARDRLAAHSGETQYF	TGCAGTGCTAGAGATCGTTTAGCGGCTCACTCGGGGGAGACCCAGTACTTC
TRBV7-2	TRBJ2-3	TRBD2	.	CASSSGLAEDTQYF	TGTGCCAGCAGCTCCGGACTAGCGGAAGATACGCAGTATTTT
TRBV20-1	TRBJ1-1	.	.	CSAKGVRVEAFF	TGCAGTGCTAAGGGGGTCAGGGTCGAAGCTTTCTTT
TRBV10-3	TRBJ2-7	.	.	CAISSGQSYEQYF	TGTGCCATCAGTTCGGGACAAAGCTACGAGCAGTACTTC
TRBV4-2	TRBJ2-1	TRBD2	few	CASSQDDGRDGNEQFF	TGTGCCAGCAGCCAAGATGACGGGAGGGACGGCAATGAGCAGTTCTTC
TRBV29-1	TRBJ2-7	TRBD1	.	CSVEGVKGRGTYEQYF	TGCAGCGTTGAAGGGGTCAAGGGCAGGGGGACCTACGAGCAGTACTTC
TRBV3-1	TRBJ2-5	.	.	CASWDTTWSIQETQYF	TGTGCCAGCTGGGACACGACATGGTCCATCCAAGAGACCCAGTACTTC
TRBV20-1	TRBJ1-5	.	.	CSASPGDHPQHF	TGCAGTGCTTCCCCAGGTGATCATCCCCAGCATTTT
TRBV27	TRBJ2-7	.	.	CASSSQPGSYYEQYF	TGTGCCAGCAGTTCGCAGCCGGGATCATACTACGAGCAGTACTTC
TRBV6-1	TRBJ2-7	.	.	CASRTSYGGRVFNEQYF	TGTGCCAGCAGAACCTCCTACGGGGGGCGCGTCTTCAACGAGCAGTACTTC
TRBV5-1	TRBJ2-1	.	few	CASSKGDLYNEQFF	TGCGCCAGCAGCAAGGGCGACCTCTACAATGAGCAGTTCTTC
TRBV5-1	TRBJ2-1	.	.	CASSLDVAASYNEQFF	TGCGCCAGCAGCTTGGATGTAGCGGCCTCCTACAATGAGCAGTTCTTC
TRBV9	TRBJ2-7	.	few	CASSPTLGDFYEQYF	TGTGCCAGCAGTCCTACGTTGGGGGATTTTTACGAGCAGTACTTC